The next 23 T cell receptor beta chains were all read from a single sample in a study of blood T cell repertoires in COVID-19 (dated by TCRdb to the early 2020s). Library creation used the immunoSEQ multiplex PCR assay. TCRdb took this table from immuneACCESS and kept in-frame rearrangements with V and J called. Such tables lack part of the clones; where checked against another copy, unresolved V genes explain under half of the gap, and the rest is unexplained. The sample includes 300,000 to 350,000 clones, with around 88% observed a single time. The ten largest clones take up 2.5% to 3.5% of the sample. Sequencing was performed on peripheral blood. These receptors were collected from a man aged 25-45 years with active or convalescent COVID-19.

This clone was seen once. The chain combines TRBV4-2 with TRBJ2-7, with 9 bases lining up with TRBD2. The V gene end was trimmed by 1 base and the J gene end by 3 bases; junction bases not matched to a gene: 4. The CDR3 is 15 residues long. CDR1 and CDR2 (germline): LGHNA, YNFKEQ. CDR3 DNA: TGTGCCAGCAGCCAAGTCCTAGCGGGGAGCTACGAGCAGTACTTC. It codes for CASSQVLAGSYEQYF.

The chain carries TRBV10-3 and TRBJ1-2; no firm D call. V lost 0 bases, J lost 1 base, and 9 bases lay in between. This CDR3 is 15 amino acids long. Germline V gives CDR1 ENHRY, CDR2 SYGVKD. CDR3 region: CAISESLPGNYGYTF. For the CDR3, the DNA is TGTGCCATCAGTGAGTCGTTACCCGGTAACTATGGCTACACCTTC.

The gene calls are TRBV5-4 and TRBJ2-1; D unclear. This CDR3 contains 15 residues. From germline, CDR1 is SGHNT and CDR2 YYREEE (reference sequence). V was cut by 3 bases and J by 2 bases, with 12 bases left in between. The CDR3 sequence: CASSSASGPYNEQFF. CDR3 DNA sequence: TGTGCCAGCAGCTCTGCGTCCGGTCCCTACAATGAGCAGTTCTTC.

In DNA, the CDR3 is TGTGCCAGCAGTTGGCGGACAGGGAGCTCTGGAAACACCATATATTTT. It specifies CASSWRTGSSGNTIYF. V and J are TRBV3-1 (or the pseudogene TRBV3-2) and TRBJ1-3, with 8 bases aligning to TRBD1. Germline trimming cut 6 bases from V and 0 bases from J; bases unmatched to any gene: 7. In germline, CDR1 is LGHDT, CDR2 YNNKEL (reference sequence). This CDR3 contains 16 residues.

This clone has a single count. The chain is built from TRBV5-4 and TRBJ2-5, with 10 bases identical to TRBD2. CDR1 and CDR2 (germline): SGHNT, YYREEE (reference sequence). Trimming at V came to 1 base and at J to 5 bases, leaving 2 bases not matched to a gene. The CDR3 consists of 14 residues. CDR3 sequence (DNA): TGTGCCAGCAGCTTGTCAGCGGGGGGGGAGACCCAGTACTTC. Translating it yields CASSLSAGGETQYF.

As to this clone: Other nucleotide sequences in the sample specify the same CDR3. The V call is TRBV19, the J call TRBJ2-1; 7 bases map to TRBD1. The CDR3 covers 15 residues. Losses at the gene ends were 3 bases for V and 4 bases for J; bases not matched to a gene: 6. Germline V gene lookup returns CDR1 LNHDA and CDR2 SQIVND (reference sequence). The DNA of the CDR3 is TGTGCCAGTAGTATTCGGGCAGGGGGTTACAATGAGCAGTTCTTC. It specifies CASSIRAGGYNEQFF.

As to this clone: Other DNA sequences in this specimen translate into the identical CDR3. The V gene is TRBV20-1, the J gene TRBJ1-1; tentatively, D is TRBD1 (6 bases). The V gene lost 3 bases and the J gene lost 3 bases, with 11 bases spanning the gap. The CDR3 is 13 residues long. Per germline, CDR1 DFQATT and CDR2 SNEGSKA (reference sequence). This CDR3 reads CSASRGGDTEAFF. CDR3 sequence (DNA): TGCAGTGCTAGTAGGGGGGGTGACACTGAAGCTTTCTTT.

The V gene is TRBV24-1, the J gene TRBJ2-2; 10 bases are a match to TRBD2. From germline, CDR1 is KGHDR and CDR2 SFDVKD. The CDR3 has 15 residues. J was trimmed by 6 bases and V by 4 bases; bases with no gene match: 4. The CDR3 DNA sequence: TGTGCCACCAGTGACCCCGGACTAGCGGCCGGGGAGCTGTTTTTT. Translation: CATSDPGLAAGELFF.

This chain links TRBV20-1 with TRBJ2-2; 8 bases line up with TRBD1. Germline CDR1 DFQATT, CDR2 SNEGSKA (reference sequence). Trimming took 3 bases from V and 4 from J; bases not matched to a gene: 7. This CDR3 has 15 residues. CDR3 in DNA: TGCAGTGCTAGTCCGGGACAGGTCGGCACCGGGGAGCTGTTTTTT. Translating it yields CSASPGQVGTGELFF.

This clone was observed a handful of times. This chain connects TRBV7-9 to TRBJ2-1; a possible D gene is TRBD2 (5 bases). The CDR3 is 16 residues long. Trimming removed 5 bases at V and 2 bases at J, with 16 bases between. The germline V gene has CDR1 SEHNR and CDR2 FQNEAQ (reference sequence). This chain's CDR3 is CASSLDWEITYNEQFF. CDR3 DNA: TGTGCCAGCAGCCTGGACTGGGAGATCACCTACAATGAGCAGTTCTTC.

This clone has only one observation. V and J are TRBV28 and TRBJ2-1, with 13 bases matching TRBD2. With 2 bases clipped from V and 7 bases from J, the junction kept 2 bases outside the gene matches. The CDR3 is made up of 15 amino acids. Germline assignment: CDR1 MDHEN and CDR2 SYDVKM. CDR3 residues: CASSLRTSGSNEQFF. The CDR3 bases are TGTGCCAGCAGTTTACGGACTAGCGGGAGTAATGAGCAGTTCTTC.

The J gene is TRBJ1-6, the V gene TRBV28; D perhaps matches TRBD1 (6 bases). The CDR3 spans 16 residues. Trimming left V 6 bases short and J 8 bases short, with 20 bases between. Germline V gene data show CDR1 as MDHEN and CDR2 as SYDVKM. The CDR3 reads CASRTPSRGRDSPLHF. The DNA for the CDR3 is TGTGCCAGCAGAACACCTTCCAGGGGCCGGGATTCACCCCTCCACTTT.

V gene TRBV6-5 combines with J gene TRBJ1-2, with D uncertain. Per the germline V gene, CDR1 is MNHEY and CDR2 is SVGAGI. The CDR3 loop spans 12 amino acids. The germline V and J ends were trimmed by 11 bases and 1 base, with 11 bases remaining between them. The CDR3 nucleotides are TGTGCCGGCCGGGGAGATAACTATGGCTACACCTTC. Protein: CAGRGDNYGYTF.

This clone was detected only a few times. The chain combines TRBV10-3 with TRBJ2-7; D possibly corresponds to TRBD2 (6 bases). Germline V gene data show CDR1 as ENHRY and CDR2 as SYGVKD. Deletions cut 3 bases from V and 6 bases from J, with 21 bases between. This CDR3 contains 16 residues. CDR3 protein: CAISDRGSLTRVEQYF. CDR3 in DNA: TGTGCCATCAGTGATCGGGGGTCCCTAACGAGGGTCGAGCAGTACTTC.

This chain joins TRBV4-3 and TRBJ2-1; D call uncertain. The CDR3 contains 14 residues. Germline V gene data show CDR1 as LGHNA and CDR2 as YSLEER. Trimming removed 5 bases from V and 5 bases from J, with 13 bases in between. The CDR3 DNA follows: TGCGCCAGCAGCAGACAATTCTACGACAATGAGCAGTTCTTC. Its protein is CASSRQFYDNEQFF.

This sequence joins TRBV4-1 and TRBJ2-2; TRBD2 is a possible D gene (5 bases). Per germline, CDR1 MGHRA and CDR2 YSYEKL. V gave up 2 bases and J gave up 2 bases, with 15 bases separating them. The CDR3 totals 17 residues. The CDR3 protein is CASSQKGGYPNTGELFF. CDR3 bases: TGCGCCAGCAGCCAAAAAGGAGGTTACCCCAACACCGGGGAGCTGTTTTTT.

The rearrangement links TRBV4-3 to TRBJ2-2, with 10 bases aligning to TRBD2. Germline V gene sequence: CDR1 LGHNA, CDR2 YSLEER. The junction had 8 bases not matched to a gene; V was cut back by 0 bases and J by 1 base. This CDR3 has 19 amino acids. CDR3 bases: TGCGCCAGCAGCCAAGATTGGGCTAGCGGGAGAGGGAACACCGGGGAGCTGTTTTTT. Its translation is CASSQDWASGRGNTGELFF.

There are a few counts of this clone. V gene TRBV5-1 combines with J gene TRBJ1-2; TRBD1 might be the D (6 bases). The V end was cut by 1 base, the J end by 4 bases, with 14 bases between. This CDR3 region has 15 residues. Germline V gene lookup returns CDR1 SGHRS and CDR2 YFSETQ. The CDR3 nucleotides are TGCGCCAGCAGCTTGATGCAGGGGAAGTTCTATGGCTACACCTTC. As protein: CASSLMQGKFYGYTF.

The J gene is TRBJ1-2, the V gene TRBV6-5, with D possibly being TRBD1 (5 bases). Germline V CDR1 and CDR2: MNHEY, SVGAGI. The CDR3 totals 14 residues. V gave up 5 bases and J gave up 3 bases, with 13 bases separating them. The CDR3 sequence: CASSPLGPHYGYTF. CDR3 bases: TGTGCCAGCAGTCCCTTGGGGCCTCACTATGGCTACACCTTC.

The rearrangement uses TRBV5-1 and TRBJ1-6, with D perhaps matching TRBD1 (6 bases). The CDR3 has 15 residues. V lost 0 bases, J lost 8 bases, and 12 bases lay in between. Germline V lookup: CDR1 SGHRS, CDR2 YFSETQ. CDR3 loop: CASSLEGGAHSPLHF. CDR3 bases: TGCGCCAGCAGCTTGGAGGGGGGGGCTCATTCACCCCTCCACTTT.

V usage is TRBV19 and J usage is TRBJ2-1; 7 nucleotides line up with TRBD2. V lost 9 bases and J lost 7; bases outside the gene matches: 12. This CDR3 comprises 14 residues. The germline gives CDR1 LNHDA, CDR2 SQIVND (reference sequence). In nucleotides, the CDR3 is TGTGCCAGGGTTGCGGGAGCTCGGGGAAATGAGCAGTTCTTC. This translates into CARVAGARGNEQFF.

V gene TRBV14 combines with J gene TRBJ2-5; a weak D match, TRBD2 (6 bases). The germline V and J ends were trimmed by 2 bases and 9 bases, with 13 bases remaining between them. Germline loops: CDR1 SGHDN, CDR2 FVKESK. The CDR3 contains 13 residues. CDR3 nucleotides: TGTGCCAGCAGCCAAAGGAACCGCGGGGCCCAGTACTTC. Protein sequence: CASSQRNRGAQYF.

J is TRBJ2-5 and V is TRBV11-2, with 14 bases identical to TRBD2. From germline, CDR1 is SGHAT and CDR2 FQNNGV. The CDR3 loop spans 16 amino acids. J gave up 7 bases and V 5 bases, and 9 bases lay outside the gene matches. This chain's CDR3 is CASSQPGLAGGGTQYF. CDR3 bases: TGTGCCAGCAGCCAACCCGGACTAGCGGGGGGTGGGACCCAGTACTTC.